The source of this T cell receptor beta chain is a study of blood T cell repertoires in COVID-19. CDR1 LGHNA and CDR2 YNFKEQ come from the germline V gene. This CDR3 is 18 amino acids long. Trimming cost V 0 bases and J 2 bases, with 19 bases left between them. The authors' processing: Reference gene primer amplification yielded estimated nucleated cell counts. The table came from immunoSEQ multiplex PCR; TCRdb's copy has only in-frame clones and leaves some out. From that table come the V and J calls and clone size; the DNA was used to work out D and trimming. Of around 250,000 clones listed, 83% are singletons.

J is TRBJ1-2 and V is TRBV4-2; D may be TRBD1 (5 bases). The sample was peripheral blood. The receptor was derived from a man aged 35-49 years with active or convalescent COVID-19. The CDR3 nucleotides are TGTGCCAGCAGCCAAGAAGTCAAGCAGAAGACAGCAAACTATGGCTACACCTTC. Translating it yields CASSQEVKQKTANYGYTF.